These 12 T cell receptor beta chains came from one sample sequenced in a study of T cell changes during pregnancy in multiple sclerosis. TCRdb's table, derived via immunoSEQ multiplex PCR, lists solely in-frame clones and lacks some. The sample carries under 75,000 clones, more than 85% recorded once. Sequencing was performed on peripheral blood, taken in the third trimester of pregnancy. Receptors were obtained from a female donor in good health, enrolled as a control in a pregnancy study.

The chain uses TRBV9 and TRBJ2-6, with 8 bases fitting TRBD2. With V trimmed by 8 bases and J by 2 bases, 9 bases remained unmatched. Germline assignment: CDR1 SGDLS and CDR2 YYNGEE. The CDR3 sequence is 16 residues long. The chain's CDR3 is CASGRAGEPGANVLTF. The CDR3 nucleotides read TGTGCCAGTGGGCGAGCGGGAGAACCTGGGGCCAACGTCCTGACTTTC.

The chain joins TRBV30 to TRBJ2-5, with a weak D call TRBD2 (6 bases). V lost 1 base and J lost 11, with 20 bases in between. Germline V CDR1 and CDR2: GTSNPN, SVGIG (reference sequence). The CDR3 contains 14 residues. CDR3 in amino acids: CAWSASRLGGGQYF. The DNA of the CDR3 is TGTGCCTGGAGTGCAAGCAGACTGGGAGGAGGGCAGTACTTC.

The genes are TRBV7-2 and TRBJ1-4, with TRBD1 identical over 7 bases. The germline gives CDR1 SGHTA, CDR2 FQGNSA. Unmatched junction bases numbered 7, after V lost 4 bases and J lost 8 bases. CDR3 size: 14 residues. The chain's CDR3 is CASSYDRDGEKLFF. The CDR3 DNA follows: TGTGCCAGCAGCTACGACAGGGATGGAGAAAAACTGTTTTTT.

The V gene is TRBV5-1, the J gene TRBJ1-6; weak D call: TRBD1 (6 bases). CDR3 length: 16 residues. Germline CDR1 is SGHRS and CDR2 is YFSETQ. V was shortened by 5 bases and J by 6 bases, with 18 bases between the two germline ends. The CDR3: CASSPDSSGLNSPLHF. Here the CDR3 DNA reads TGCGCCAGCAGTCCGGACAGTTCAGGGCTTAATTCACCCCTCCACTTT.

The V gene is TRBV7-2, the J gene TRBJ1-5; D perhaps matches TRBD1 (6 bases). The V and J ends lost 5 bases and 5 bases respectively, with 22 bases between them. CDR1 is SGHTA and CDR2 is FQGNSA in the germline V gene. The CDR3 totals 17 residues. The CDR3, as DNA: TGTGCCAGCAGCCCCTTCGGTGGGGGGGGCCCCTATCAGCCCCAGCATTTT. Its translation is CASSPFGGGGPYQPQHF.

The chain combines TRBV9 with TRBJ1-5; D is undetermined. CDR3 length: 14 amino acids. CDR1 is SGDLS, CDR2 YYNGEE, per germline. V was clipped by 3 bases and J by 7 bases, with 14 bases between them. The CDR3 protein is CASSGGLATQPQHF. The CDR3 nucleotides are TGTGCCAGCAGCGGTGGACTGGCGACACAGCCCCAGCATTTT. Combining the CDR3 with reference TRBV9 and TRBJ1-5 gives the whole variable domain DSGVTQTPKHLITATGQRVTLRCSPRSGDLSVYWYQQSLDQGLQFLIQYYNGEERAKGNILERFSAQQFPDLHSELNLSSLELGDSALYFCASSGGLATQPQHFGDGTRLSIL.

The rearrangement joins TRBV5-6 to TRBJ1-4; 7 nucleotides align to TRBD1. J was trimmed by 2 bases and V by 4 bases; bases with no gene match: 14. CDR3 length equals 18 residues. The germline gives CDR1 SGHDT, CDR2 YYEEEE. In nucleotides, the CDR3 is TGTGCCAGCAGCCCCGGGACAGTTCAGACGTGGACTAATGAAAAACTGTTTTTT. Residues: CASSPGTVQTWTNEKLFF.

The chain uses TRBV5-1 and TRBJ2-2; D remains unclear. Trimming took 4 bases from V and 1 from J, leaving 11 bases between them. The CDR3 is 15 residues long. Germline V gives CDR1 SGHRS, CDR2 YFSETQ. This chain's CDR3 is CASSPTRLNTGELFF. CDR3 bases: TGCGCCAGCAGCCCGACTCGGCTGAACACCGGGGAGCTGTTTTTT.

The rearrangement links TRBV2 to TRBJ1-2, with TRBD1 as a possible D gene (5 bases). Germline CDR1 reads SNHLY; CDR2 reads FYNNEI. V was cut by 2 bases and J by 6 bases, with 16 bases left in between. CDR3 length: 15 residues. CDR3 nucleotide sequence: TGTGCCAGCAGTGAAACTTTTATCCAGGGCGATGGCTACACCTTC. It specifies CASSETFIQGDGYTF. The variable domain in full, with the rest retrieved from reference TRBV2 and TRBJ1-2, is EPEVTQTPSHQVTQMGQEVILRCVPISNHLYFYWYRQILGQKVEFLVSFYNNEISEKSEIFDDQFSVERPDGSNFTLKIRSTKLEDSAMYFCASSETFIQGDGYTFGSGTRLTVV.

The rearrangement uses TRBV19 and TRBJ2-3; 9 bases agree with TRBD2. This CDR3 has 17 residues. The V gene's germline CDR1 is LNHDA and CDR2 SQIVND (reference sequence). Trimming removed 4 bases from V and 6 bases from J; junction bases left unmatched: 14. CDR3 nucleotides: TGTGCCAGTAGTAAGGGGAGGGCGGGAGGGCCTTCGGATACGCAGTATTTT. Amino acid sequence: CASSKGRAGGPSDTQYF. The full variable domain, completed using reference TRBV19 and TRBJ2-3, is DGGITQSPKYLFRKEGQNVTLSCEQNLNHDAMYWYRQDPGQGLRLIYYSQIVNDFQKGDIAEGYSVSREKKESFPLTVTSAQKNPTAFYLCASSKGRAGGPSDTQYFGPGTRLTVL.

This clone was seen only once. The gene calls are TRBV11-3 and TRBJ2-7; the D gene is possibly TRBD1 (6 bases). Germline CDR1 reads SGHNT; CDR2 reads YENEEA. The CDR3 loop spans 16 amino acids. Trimming removed 5 bases at V and 0 bases at J, with 17 bases between. The CDR3 region has the DNA TGTGCCAGCAGCCCGGACAGTCAACGGGTCTCCTACGAGCAGTACTTC. Translated, it gives CASSPDSQRVSYEQYF.

The chain employs TRBV18 and TRBJ1-3; D uncertain. Germline V CDR1 and CDR2: KGHSH, LQKENI. The germline V and J ends were trimmed by 1 base and 2 bases, with 6 bases remaining between them. The CDR3 loop spans 14 amino acids. The chain's CDR3 is CASSPQGAGNTIYF. CDR3 nucleotide sequence: TGTGCCAGCTCACCACAGGGAGCTGGAAACACCATATATTTT.